This TCR beta chain was captured in a study of Graves' ophthalmopathy and Graves' hyperthyroidism. To note about this clonotype: Its target is unknown.

This CDR3 spans 15 amino acids. Germline V lookup: CDR1 MRHNA, CDR2 SNTAGT. V shed 3 bases, J shed 5 bases, and the junction held 5 bases outside the gene matches. Study-wide findings and caveats: Appearing in blood as well were most expanded thyroid clonotypes above 0.001 frequency.

Amplified TCR beta CDR3 regions were obtained using RNA transcripts as template. RT-PCR with HTBI primers came first, then second-round multiplex PCR. Each CDR3 protein gets one entry after TCRdb re-called the multiplex PCR reads with MiXCR. This table holds about 550,000 distinct CDR3 sequences, under 45% found once. V is TRBV6-4 and J is TRBJ2-3, with 10 bases that match TRBD2. The specimen was peripheral blood or thyroid tissue (not recorded which). The clonotype originates from an adult man with Graves' hyperthyroidism. In DNA form, the CDR3 reads TGTGCCAGCAGTGAGGGACGACTAGCGGGAGATACGCAGTATTTT. Its translation is CASSEGRLAGDTQYF.